Listed here are 19 T cell receptor beta chains from one sample, sequenced in a study of blood T cell repertoires in COVID-19. Sequencing was performed with immunoSEQ multiplex PCR; in TCRdb, only in-frame clones are kept and a portion is missing. Of roughly 33,000 clones in the sample, less than 85% were seen once. The sample taken for sequencing was peripheral blood. All receptors come from a human donor with acute or convalescent COVID-19. The donor label of this sample is uncertain.

The rearrangement links TRBV11-3 to TRBJ2-1, with TRBD2 matching 15 bases. The CDR3 is 13 amino acids. The V gene end was trimmed by 6 bases and the J gene end by 9 bases; junction bases not matched to a gene: 0. Germline CDR1 SGHNT, CDR2 YENEEA. In nucleotides, the CDR3 is TGTGCCAGCAGGGGACTAGCGGGAGGTGAGCAGTTCTTC. It specifies CASRGLAGGEQFF.

This clone has a single count. The chain carries TRBV5-6 and TRBJ1-2, with D perhaps TRBD1 (6 bases). The V end lost 3 bases, the J end lost 1 base, and 13 bases lay between the germline ends. The germline V gene has CDR1 SGHDT and CDR2 YYEEEE. The CDR3 sequence is 15 residues long. For the CDR3, the DNA is TGTGCCAGCAGCTCCCGGGACATAATTAACTATGGCTACACCTTC. Translated: CASSSRDIINYGYTF.

The V gene is TRBV12-3 or TRBV12-4, the J gene TRBJ1-2; D unresolved. The CDR3 extends over 12 amino acids. Deletions cut 1 base from V and 4 bases from J, with 4 bases between. The CDR3 spells CASSLGVYGYTF. The CDR3 DNA reads as TGTGCCAGCAGTTTAGGAGTCTATGGCTACACCTTC.

In this sample, this clone turned up once. CDR3 nucleotide sequence: TGTGCCAGCAGTTACGAAAGGGACAGTACCTACGAGCAGTACTTC. It translates to CASSYERDSTYEQYF. The chain recombines TRBV6-6 with TRBJ2-7; TRBD1 matches 7 bases. V lost 2 bases, J lost 2 bases, and 6 bases stayed unmatched. The CDR3 is 15 amino acids. Germline assignment: CDR1 MNHNY and CDR2 SVGAGI (reference sequence).

The CDR3 reads CASSTTQGQRGGYTF. CDR3 coding DNA: TGTGCCAGTAGTACAACACAGGGCCAGAGGGGTGGCTACACCTTC. The chain joins TRBV19 to TRBJ1-2; D may be TRBD1 (6 bases). The CDR3 extends over 15 amino acids. Germline CDR1 and CDR2: LNHDA and SQIVND (reference sequence). The V end was cut by 4 bases, the J end by 7 bases, with 19 bases between.

This clone showed up just a few times. This chain uses TRBV10-2 with TRBJ1-6, with 9 nucleotides matching TRBD1. CDR1 and CDR2 from the germline V gene are WSHSY and SAAADI. There are 15 residues in the CDR3. V trimming: 7 bases; J trimming: 7 bases; junction bases outside the gene matches: 8. This CDR3 is CASMIFGTGNSPLHF. In DNA form, the CDR3 reads TGCGCCAGCATGATATTTGGGACAGGGAATTCACCCCTCCACTTT.

The rearrangement uses TRBV15 and TRBJ1-6; 10 bases are shared with TRBD1. V dropped 5 bases and J dropped 10; count of bases not matched to a gene: 11. The CDR3 is made up of 16 amino acids. Germline CDR1 and CDR2: LNHNV and YYDKDF (reference sequence). Written as DNA, the CDR3 is TGTGCCACCAGCCGTTACTATGGACAGGGGGAATCACCCCTCCACTTT. Its protein is CATSRYYGQGESPLHF.

The V and J genes are TRBV11-3 and TRBJ1-2; 7 bases are a match to TRBD1. This CDR3 spans 15 amino acids. V lost 2 bases, J lost 3 bases, and 6 bases stayed unmatched. Germline V CDR1 and CDR2: SGHNT, YENEEA. The DNA of the CDR3 is TGTGCCAGCAGCTTAAAGACAGGGCCCTACTATGGCTACACCTTC. Residues: CASSLKTGPYYGYTF.

The chain links TRBV19 to TRBJ1-6; TRBD1 might be the D (6 bases). V gave up 4 bases and J gave up 7 bases, with 14 bases separating them. CDR1 is LNHDA, CDR2 SQIVND, per germline (reference sequence). The CDR3 is 15 residues long. The CDR3 loop reads CASSTSTGLNSPLHF. DNA of the CDR3: TGTGCCAGTAGTACCTCGACAGGATTAAATTCACCCCTCCACTTT. Full variable domain (remainder filled in from reference TRBV19 and TRBJ1-6): DGGITQSPKYLFRKEGQNVTLSCEQNLNHDAMYWYRQDPGQGLRLIYYSQIVNDFQKGDIAEGYSVSREKKESFPLTVTSAQKNPTAFYLCASSTSTGLNSPLHFGNGTRLTVT.

The rearrangement links TRBV27 to TRBJ1-1; D gene uncertain. Trimming removed 3 bases at V and 6 bases at J, with 14 bases between. The length of the CDR3 is 14 residues. Germline V gives CDR1 MNHEY, CDR2 SMNVEV (reference sequence). As DNA, the CDR3 is TGTGCCAGCAGTTTCTCGGTAGCAAGCGCTGAAGCTTTCTTT. This translates into CASSFSVASAEAFF.

The chain couples TRBV6-5 to TRBJ2-2, with D hard to call. Germline CDR1 and CDR2: MNHEY and SVGAGI. The length of the CDR3 is 14 residues. The V gene lost 7 bases and the J gene lost 6 bases, with 15 bases spanning the gap. CDR3 sequence reads: CASTSIELAGELFF. CDR3 sequence (DNA): TGTGCCAGCACCTCCATCGAGCTAGCCGGGGAGCTGTTTTTT.

This rearrangement joins TRBV2 to TRBJ2-3; 9 bases map to TRBD2. The J segment lost 7 bases and the V segment lost 2 bases, leaving 7 bases of the junction unmatched. CDR3 length: 15 residues. From germline, CDR1 is SNHLY and CDR2 FYNNEI. CDR3 residues: CASSERGGAGNTQYF. In DNA, the CDR3 is TGTGCCAGCAGTGAACGCGGGGGGGCAGGAAATACGCAGTATTTT.

The gene calls are TRBV28 and TRBJ2-7; TRBD2 matches 11 bases. J lost 2 bases, V lost 3 bases, and 9 bases had no gene match. CDR3 length equals 17 residues. From germline, CDR1 is MDHEN and CDR2 SYDVKM. The CDR3 loop is CASSLATSGDLPYEQYF. The CDR3 nucleotides are TGTGCCAGCAGTTTGGCGACTAGCGGGGACCTCCCCTACGAGCAGTACTTC. Drawing the rest from reference TRBV28 and TRBJ2-7, the complete variable domain is DVKVTQSSRYLVKRTGEKVFLECVQDMDHENMFWYRQDPGLGLRLIYFSYDVKMKEKGDIPEGYSVSREKKERFSLILESASTNQTSMYLCASSLATSGDLPYEQYFGPGTRLTVT.

The chain links TRBV7-2 to TRBJ1-1, with D possibly TRBD1 on 5 matching bases. Deletions cut 5 bases from V and 1 base from J, with 17 bases between. The CDR3 is made up of 16 amino acids. Germline-derived CDR1 and CDR2 are SGHTA and FQGNSA. DNA of the CDR3: TGTGCCAGCAGCCCTAGGCCCTCAGGGCAGAACACTGAAGCTTTCTTT. Residues: CASSPRPSGQNTEAFF.

The chain recombines TRBV5-1 with TRBJ1-1; tentatively, D is TRBD1 (6 bases). The CDR3 covers 14 residues. The V gene lost 5 bases and the J gene lost 3 bases, with 14 bases spanning the gap. Looked up from germline, CDR1 is SGHRS and CDR2 is YFSETQ. CDR3 region: CASSLQGQHTEAFF. DNA for the CDR3: TGCGCCAGCAGTTTACAGGGTCAGCACACTGAAGCTTTCTTT.

The chain recombines TRBV5-6 with TRBJ2-2; TRBD2 agrees at 7 bases. V lost 4 bases and J lost 10; bases outside the gene matches: 13. This CDR3 is 15 amino acids long. Germline values: CDR1 SGHDT, CDR2 YYEEEE. Here the CDR3 DNA reads TGTGCCAGCAGCCAACGGACTAGTAGGGAGCTGGAGCTGTTTTTT. Protein sequence: CASSQRTSRELELFF.

This rearrangement joins TRBV27 to TRBJ1-1; D is possibly TRBD1 (6 bases). The ends were cut back, 9 bases at V and 2 bases at J, with 16 bases in the middle. Germline V CDR1 and CDR2: MNHEY, SMNVEV (reference sequence). The CDR3 sequence is 14 residues long. The CDR3 DNA reads as TGTGCCAGAAGGGACACTCAAAAAAACACTGAAGCTTTCTTT. Its protein product is CARRDTQKNTEAFF.

This chain joins TRBV7-9 and TRBJ1-5, with no clear D. Germline lookup yields CDR1 SEHNR and CDR2 FQNEAQ (reference sequence). The CDR3 consists of 16 residues. Trimming shortened V by 1 base and J by 0 bases, and 10 bases separated the two germline ends. The CDR3 protein is CASSLGGGYSNQPQHF. CDR3 nucleotides: TGTGCCAGCAGCTTAGGGGGAGGGTATAGCAATCAGCCCCAGCATTTT.

CDR3 DNA: TGTGCCAGTAGTACCCGCGGACAGGGCGGTCAGCCCCAGCATTTT. It codes for CASSTRGQGGQPQHF. The chain carries TRBV19 and TRBJ1-5, with 8 nucleotides matching TRBD1. The J segment lost 6 bases and the V segment lost 4 bases, leaving 8 bases of the junction unmatched. This CDR3 has 15 amino acids. Germline V gives CDR1 LNHDA, CDR2 SQIVND (reference sequence).